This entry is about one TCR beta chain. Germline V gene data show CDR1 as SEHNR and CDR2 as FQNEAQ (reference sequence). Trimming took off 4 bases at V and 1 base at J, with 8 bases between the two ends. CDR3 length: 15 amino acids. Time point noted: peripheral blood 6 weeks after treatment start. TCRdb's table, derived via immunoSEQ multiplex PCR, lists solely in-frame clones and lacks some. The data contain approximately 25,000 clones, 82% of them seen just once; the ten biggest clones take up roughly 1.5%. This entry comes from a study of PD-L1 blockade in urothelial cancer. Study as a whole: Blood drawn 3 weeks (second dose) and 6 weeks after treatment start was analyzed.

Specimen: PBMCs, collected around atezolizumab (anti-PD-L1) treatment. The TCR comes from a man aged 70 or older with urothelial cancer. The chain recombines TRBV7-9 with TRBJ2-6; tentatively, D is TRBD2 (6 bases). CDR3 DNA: TGTGCCAGCAGCTGGGCGGGGTCTGGGGCCAACGTCCTGACTTTC. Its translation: CASSWAGSGANVLTF. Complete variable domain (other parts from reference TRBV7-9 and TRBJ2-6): DTGVSQNPRHKITKRGQNVTFRCDPISEHNRLYWYRQTLGQGPEFLTYFQNEAQLEKSRLLSDRFSAERPKGSFSTLEIQRTEQGDSAMYLCASSWAGSGANVLTFGAGSRLTVL.